This T cell receptor beta chain was sequenced for a study of identical twins. Study-level points and caveats: Out-of-frame alpha sequences common to twins were enriched for low generation probability.

A few counts support this clonotype. The target antigen is unknown. CDR3 size: 16 residues. In germline, CDR1 is MGHDK, CDR2 SYGVNS. Between the trimmed V and J ends, which lost 0 bases and 4 bases, there was a span of 12 bases. In TCRdb, the 5' RACE reads were re-called with MiXCR into one record per CDR3 protein. Of approximately 470,000 distinct CDR3 sequences listed, about 14% are singletons. This sample also belongs to another study, concerning yellow fever vaccine responses in identical twins.

This sequence joins TRBV25-1 and TRBJ2-2, with D perhaps assigned TRBD1 or TRBD2 (5 bases each). This receptor was identified in a woman in her late teens or twenties in good health. The sequenced sample was CD4+ T cells sorted from blood. CDR3 loop: CASSEYSGRGTGELFF. As DNA, the CDR3 is TGTGCCAGCAGTGAATATTCGGGAAGGGGCACCGGGGAGCTGTTTTTT.